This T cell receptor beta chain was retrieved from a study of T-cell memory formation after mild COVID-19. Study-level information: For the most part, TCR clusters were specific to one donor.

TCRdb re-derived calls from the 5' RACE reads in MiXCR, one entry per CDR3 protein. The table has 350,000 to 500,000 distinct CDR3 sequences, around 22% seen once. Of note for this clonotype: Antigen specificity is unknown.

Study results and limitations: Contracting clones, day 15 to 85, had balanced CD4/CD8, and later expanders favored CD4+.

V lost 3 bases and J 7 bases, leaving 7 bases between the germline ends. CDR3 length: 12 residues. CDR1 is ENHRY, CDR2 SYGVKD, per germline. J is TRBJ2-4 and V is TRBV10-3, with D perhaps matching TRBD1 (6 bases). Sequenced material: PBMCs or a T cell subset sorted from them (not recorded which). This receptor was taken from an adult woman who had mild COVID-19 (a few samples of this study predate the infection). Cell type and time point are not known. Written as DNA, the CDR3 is TGTGCCATCAGTGAAGGACAGAACATTCAGTACTTC. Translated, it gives CAISEGQNIQYF.